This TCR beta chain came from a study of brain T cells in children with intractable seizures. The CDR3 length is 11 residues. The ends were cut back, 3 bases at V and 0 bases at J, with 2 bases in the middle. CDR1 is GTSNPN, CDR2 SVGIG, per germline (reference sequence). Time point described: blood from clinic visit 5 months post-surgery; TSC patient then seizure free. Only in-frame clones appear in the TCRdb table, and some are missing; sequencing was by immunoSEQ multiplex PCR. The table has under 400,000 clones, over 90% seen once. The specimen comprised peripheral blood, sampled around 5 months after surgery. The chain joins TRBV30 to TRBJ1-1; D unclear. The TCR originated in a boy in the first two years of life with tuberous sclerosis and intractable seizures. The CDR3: CAWRLNTEAFF. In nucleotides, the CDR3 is TGTGCCTGGAGATTGAACACTGAAGCTTTCTTT.